The clone carrying this T cell receptor beta chain was observed a few times. The antigen remains unidentified. CDR3 length: 12 amino acids. Trimming left V 4 bases short and J 3 bases short, with 6 bases between. Germline CDR1 reads KGHSH; CDR2 reads LQKENI. TCRdb re-called the reads with MiXCR, one entry per CDR3 protein. This table holds under 300,000 distinct CDR3 sequences, under 25% found once. This specimen belongs to a study of T cell repertoires in cytomegalovirus infection. Study information: Public signatures in TCR beta pointed to CMV infection and matching HLA type. Findings of the study overall: Predominance within the ex vivo response was attributable to HLA-C-restricted CMV-specific TCR beta clonotypes.

This specimen was cultured PBMCs, taken from culture after CMV antigen stimulation. The source of this sequence is a human donor in good health (CMV status not recorded). Some clones in this sample may be carry-over from other donors' samples. J is TRBJ2-5 and V is TRBV18, with D possibly TRBD2 on 6 matching bases. This CDR3 is CASSREEETQYF. The CDR3 DNA reads as TGTGCCAGCTCACGGGAGGAAGAGACCCAGTACTTC. Using reference TRBV18 and TRBJ2-5 for the parts outside the CDR3, the full variable domain is NAGVMQNPRHLVRRRGQEARLRCSPMKGHSHVYWYRQLPEEGLKFMVYLQKENIIDESGMPKERFSAEFPKEGPSILRIQQVVRGDSAAYFCASSREEETQYFGPGTRLLVL.